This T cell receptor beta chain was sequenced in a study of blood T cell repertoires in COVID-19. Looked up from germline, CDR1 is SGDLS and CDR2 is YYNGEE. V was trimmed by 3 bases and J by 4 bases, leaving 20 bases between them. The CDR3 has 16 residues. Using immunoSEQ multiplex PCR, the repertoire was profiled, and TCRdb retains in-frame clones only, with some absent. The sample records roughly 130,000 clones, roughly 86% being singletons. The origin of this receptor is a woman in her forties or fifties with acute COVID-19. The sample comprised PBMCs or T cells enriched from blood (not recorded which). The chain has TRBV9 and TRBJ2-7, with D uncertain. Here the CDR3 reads CASSALATSTSYEQYF. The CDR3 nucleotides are TGTGCCAGCAGCGCTTTGGCCACGTCCACGTCGTACGAGCAGTACTTC. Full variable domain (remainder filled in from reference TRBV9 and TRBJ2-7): DSGVTQTPKHLITATGQRVTLRCSPRSGDLSVYWYQQSLDQGLQFLIQYYNGEERAKGNILERFSAQQFPDLHSELNLSSLELGDSALYFCASSALATSTSYEQYFGPGTRLTVT.